Sequencing of this T cell receptor (beta chain) was carried out in a study of T cells in localized non-small cell lung cancer. This CDR3 spans 13 amino acids. CDR1 LNHDA and CDR2 SQIVND come from the germline V gene (reference sequence). The V gene lost 5 bases and the J gene lost 7 bases, with 11 bases spanning the gap. Method: immunoSEQ multiplex PCR; TCRdb's copy keeps in-frame clones and lacks some. Among some 6,000 clones listed, around 43% were seen once. Overall study findings and caveats: Sequencing was restricted to one tumor region; therefore, heterogeneity remains possible. Adjacent lung exhibited a median of about 57 among the 100 most abundant tumor clones. Exceeding tumor, uninvolved adjacent lung had the highest T cell clonality. The study linked higher blood T cell density to longer overall survival.

Notes on this clone: Its antigen is undetermined.

The sequences come from lung tumor tissue, collected before any cancer treatment. This receptor was identified in a woman aged 35-75 years with stage II squamous cell lung carcinoma. This chain joins TRBV19 and TRBJ2-2; tentative D call: TRBD2 (6 bases). The CDR3 reads CASSAGTRGELFF. DNA of the CDR3: TGTGCCAGTAGTGCGGGGACTCGCGGGGAGCTGTTTTTT.